These T cell receptor beta chains were read from a single sample in a study of T-cell memory formation after mild COVID-19. TCRdb passed the 5' RACE reads through MiXCR, listing each CDR3 protein once. Among under 250,000 distinct CDR3 sequences, about 27% were seen once, and the ten largest hold roughly an eighth. The sample was PBMCs or a T cell subset sorted from them (not recorded which). These receptors originate from an adult woman who had mild COVID-19 (a few samples of this study predate the infection). Cell type and time point are not known. Each CDR3 is given with its conserved first and last residue. D genes are given only for firm matches. The listing skips clone size in some rows; elsewhere it reads once, few, many or a size class.

>TRBD1|TRBJ1-6|TRBV4-2|-
CASSLTGAYNSPLHF
TGTGCCAGCAGCCTAACAGGGGCCTATAATTCACCCCTCCACTTT
>-|TRBJ2-1|TRBV7-9|-
CASSVPQGSYNEQFF
TGTGCCAGCAGCGTTCCCCAAGGGTCCTACAATGAGCAGTTCTTC
>-|TRBJ2-4|TRBV7-3|-
CASSSLAKNIQYF
TGTGCCAGCAGCTCACTAGCCAAAAACATTCAGTACTTC
>TRBD1|TRBJ2-5|TRBV24-1|-
CATSDSGTVETQYF
TGTGCCACCAGTGATTCCGGGACAGTAGAGACCCAGTACTTC
>-|TRBJ1-5|TRBV7-2|few
CASSFPARDGNQPQHF
TGTGCCAGCAGCTTCCCCGCCCGGGACGGAAATCAGCCCCAGCATTTT
>-|TRBJ2-5|TRBV13|-
CASSPEGGQETQYF
TGTGCCAGCAGCCCGGAGGGGGGGCAAGAGACCCAGTACTTC
>TRBD1|TRBJ1-1|TRBV7-8|-
CASSLGGQGNTEAFF
TGTGCCAGCAGCTTAGGGGGACAGGGGAACACTGAAGCTTTCTTT
>-|TRBJ1-6|TRBV30|-
CAWKFRIHSPLHF
TGTGCCTGGAAGTTCAGGATTCATTCACCCCTCCACTTT
>TRBD2|TRBJ2-3|TRBV10-3|few
CAISNGLAGELTDTQYF
TGTGCCATCTCCAACGGACTAGCGGGGGAGCTCACAGATACGCAGTATTTT
>-|TRBJ2-1|TRBV3-1|-
CASSRDSRRVRNEQFF
TGTGCCAGCAGCCGGGATTCGAGGAGAGTGCGGAATGAGCAGTTCTTC
>TRBD2|TRBJ2-1|TRBV5-6|-
CASSWGGGVTPYNEQFF
TGTGCCAGCAGCTGGGGGGGAGGGGTTACACCCTACAATGAGCAGTTCTTC
>-|TRBJ2-7|TRBV6-5|-
CASSYIPNSYEQYF
TGTGCCAGCAGTTACATCCCGAACTCCTACGAGCAGTACTTC
>-|TRBJ2-1|TRBV24-1|-
CATRRGSEGKRNEQFF
TGTGCCACCAGGAGAGGTAGCGAGGGGAAGAGGAATGAGCAGTTCTTC
>-|TRBJ1-3|TRBV6-5|few
CASSYSSIPSGNTIYF
TGTGCCAGCAGTTACTCATCCATACCCTCTGGAAACACCATATATTTT
>-|TRBJ2-7|TRBV27|-
CASSPRTAVYEQYF
TGTGCCAGCAGCCCAAGGACGGCAGTCTACGAGCAGTACTTC
>TRBD1|TRBJ2-7|TRBV7-9|few
CASSHRDRVKEQYF
TGTGCCAGCAGCCACCGGGACAGGGTGAAGGAGCAGTACTTC
>-|TRBJ2-7|TRBV29-1|-
CSVALGWGENYEQYF
TGCAGCGTCGCGCTCGGGTGGGGGGAGAACTACGAGCAGTACTTC
>-|TRBJ2-5|TRBV7-9|-
CASSSDREQETQYF
TGTGCCAGCAGCTCCGACAGAGAACAAGAGACCCAGTACTTC
>TRBD2|TRBJ2-1|TRBV7-8|few
CASSWGLAGGPRYNEQFF
TGTGCCAGCAGCTGGGGACTAGCGGGAGGGCCGCGTTACAATGAGCAGTTCTTC
>-|TRBJ1-2|TRBV2|-
CASSDSYGYTF
TGTGCCAGCAGTGACAGCTATGGCTACACCTTC
>TRBD2|TRBJ2-3|TRBV2|many
CASSEGIAGGPDTQYF
TGTGCCAGCAGTGAGGGGATAGCGGGAGGACCAGATACGCAGTATTTT
>-|TRBJ1-2|TRBV20-1|few
CSARDFRGLYGYTF
TGCAGTGCTAGAGATTTTAGGGGCCTCTATGGCTACACCTTC
>TRBD1|TRBJ2-5|TRBV5-1|-
CASSTGTGSMETQYF
TGCGCCAGCAGCACAGGGACAGGGAGTATGGAGACCCAGTACTTC
>TRBD1|TRBJ2-7|TRBV6-6|-
CASSYSGQGRSEQYF
TGTGCCAGCAGTTACTCGGGACAGGGTCGGTCCGAGCAGTACTTC
>-|TRBJ2-1|TRBV4-3|few
CASSHLYVRRGYNEQFF
TGCGCCAGCAGCCATCTCTACGTGCGTCGGGGATACAATGAGCAGTTCTTC
>-|TRBJ1-2|TRBV12-3/TRBV12-4|-
CASSLNPWLGYTF
TGTGCCAGCAGTTTAAACCCTTGGCTGGGCTACACCTTC
>-|TRBJ2-5|TRBV29-1|-
CSVVWGEETQYF
TGCAGCGTTGTGTGGGGAGAAGAGACCCAGTACTTC
>TRBD2|TRBJ2-3|TRBV29-1|many
CSASERGREGATDTQYF
TGCAGCGCTTCTGAAAGGGGCAGGGAGGGTGCGACAGATACGCAGTATTTT
>TRBD1|TRBJ1-2|TRBV7-8|few
CASSEGTGYGYTF
TGTGCCAGCAGCGAAGGGACAGGGTATGGCTACACCTTC
>TRBD2|TRBJ2-7|TRBV20-1|-
CSAREGGLDEQYF
TGCAGTGCTAGGGAGGGAGGGCTAGACGAGCAGTACTTC
>-|TRBJ1-4|TRBV6-5|-
CASAFNEKLFF
TGTGCCAGCGCATTTAATGAAAAACTGTTTTTT
>TRBD2|TRBJ2-5|TRBV12-3/TRBV12-4|-
CASKGSGGETQYF
TGTGCCAGCAAAGGAAGCGGGGGAGAGACCCAGTACTTC
>TRBD2|TRBJ2-3|TRBV7-3|-
CASSLTAGGAAADTQYF
TGTGCCAGCAGCTTAACAGCGGGGGGGGCCGCCGCAGATACGCAGTATTTT
>TRBD1|TRBJ2-3|TRBV11-2|few
CASSLAWGQDPDTQYF
TGTGCCAGCAGCTTAGCTTGGGGACAGGACCCAGATACGCAGTATTTT
>TRBD2|TRBJ2-7|TRBV20-1|many
CSARDPRGSSYEQYF
TGCAGTGCTAGAGACCCCCGCGGGAGCTCCTACGAGCAGTACTTC
>-|TRBJ2-3|TRBV7-2|-
CASSLNYAATDTQYF
TGTGCCAGCAGCTTAAACTATGCGGCTACAGATACGCAGTATTTT
>TRBD2|TRBJ2-2|TRBV28|few
CASSRSGGTNTGELFF
TGTGCCAGCAGTCGTAGCGGGGGGACGAACACCGGGGAGCTGTTTTTT
>TRBD2|TRBJ2-1|TRBV7-6|-
CASSPGGGRYNEQFF
TGTGCCAGCAGCCCGGGAGGCGGGAGATACAATGAGCAGTTCTTC
>TRBD2|TRBJ2-1|TRBV6-2/TRBV6-3|-
CASSYWTSGRVEQFF
TGTGCCAGCAGTTACTGGACTAGCGGGAGAGTTGAGCAGTTCTTC
>-|TRBJ1-1|TRBV29-1|-
CSEATNTEAFF
TGCAGCGAGGCAACGAACACTGAAGCTTTCTTT
>TRBD2|TRBJ2-1|TRBV6-5|-
CASSYKTAGLGPPNEQFF
TGTGCCAGCAGTTACAAGACCGCGGGACTAGGGCCCCCCAATGAGCAGTTCTTC
>TRBD1|TRBJ2-4|TRBV7-9|-
CASSYETGLGLLAKNIQYF
TGTGCCAGCAGCTATGAGACAGGGCTAGGGTTGTTGGCCAAAAACATTCAGTACTTC
>-|TRBJ1-1|TRBV15|-
CATSVLARNTEAFF
TGTGCCACCAGCGTCCTGGCCAGGAACACTGAAGCTTTCTTT
>TRBD1|TRBJ1-5|TRBV3-1|-
CASSQATGRQGGQPQHF
TGTGCCAGCAGCCAAGCTACTGGTCGACAGGGTGGTCAGCCCCAGCATTTT
>-|TRBJ1-5|TRBV20-1|few
CSASQGRSSNQPQHF
TGCAGTGCTAGCCAGGGGAGGAGTAGCAATCAGCCCCAGCATTTT
>TRBD1|TRBJ2-7|TRBV7-2|few
CASSSGQTYEQYF
TGTGCCAGCAGCTCGGGACAGACTTACGAGCAGTACTTC
>-|TRBJ1-1|TRBV7-9|-
CASSLVLRAEAFF
TGTGCCAGCAGCTTAGTTTTGCGGGCTGAAGCTTTCTTT
>TRBD1|TRBJ2-2|TRBV7-6|-
CASSLEDRGTGELFF
TGTGCCAGCAGCTTAGAGGACAGGGGCACCGGGGAGCTGTTTTTT
>-|TRBJ1-2|TRBV4-1|few
CASMGPRYGYTF
TGCGCCAGCATGGGACCCCGATATGGCTACACCTTC
>-|TRBJ1-4|TRBV5-1|-
CASSLSPGLQEKLFF
TGCGCCAGCAGCTTGTCGCCGGGGTTACAGGAAAAACTGTTTTTT